The 16 T cell receptor beta chains presented below share a single source sample, sequenced in a study of T cell repertoires in cytomegalovirus infection. Their target antigens are unknown. TCRdb reanalysed the reads using MiXCR and keeps one entry per CDR3 protein. The sample records 650,000 to 900,000 distinct CDR3 sequences, roughly 33% being singletons. The sequenced sample was cultured CD8+ T cells from PBMCs, obtained from culture after CMV antigen stimulation. The receptor source for this set is a human donor in good health (CMV status not recorded). Some clones in this sample may be carry-over from other donors' samples.

This sequence joins TRBV20-1 and TRBJ1-2; TRBD1 is a possible D gene (6 bases). The CDR3 covers 14 residues. Germline CDR1 and CDR2: DFQATT and SNEGSKA (reference sequence). V lost 5 bases and J lost 8, with 21 bases in between. The CDR3, as DNA: TGCAGTGCTCCAAGGACAGCAAATAGGGGGGGCTACACCTTC. It translates to CSAPRTANRGGYTF.

The rearrangement joins TRBV7-4 to TRBJ1-4; D uncertain. This CDR3 has 16 amino acids. V lost 0 bases and J lost 0, with 8 bases in between. The germline CDR1 and CDR2 sequences are SGHVT and SQSDAQ. The CDR3 bases are TGTGCCAGCAGCTTAGCATGGTCTACAACTAATGAAAAACTGTTTTTT. As protein: CASSLAWSTTNEKLFF.

In this sample, this clonotype turned up a few times. The chain uses TRBV27 and TRBJ1-5; tentative D call: TRBD1 (5 bases). Deletions cut 4 bases from V and 6 bases from J, with 16 bases between. The CDR3 is made up of 15 amino acids. Germline V gene lookup returns CDR1 MNHEY and CDR2 SMNVEV (reference sequence). The CDR3 spells CASSSRGGGAQPQHF. As DNA, the CDR3 is TGTGCCAGCAGTTCAAGGGGCGGCGGGGCTCAGCCCCAGCATTTT.

This chain uses TRBV27 with TRBJ2-1, with D possibly matching TRBD1 (5 bases). CDR3 length: 14 residues. CDR1 and CDR2 from the germline V gene are MNHEY and SMNVEV (reference sequence). The V end was cut by 2 bases, the J end by 9 bases, with 14 bases between. The CDR3 coding sequence is TGTGCCAGCAGTTTAGGGGCAGGCCTCCGTGAGCAGTTCTTC. The encoded protein is CASSLGAGLREQFF.

This clonotype was detected only once. As DNA, the CDR3 is TGTGCCAGCCCTGGTCAGGCGACGAACACCGGGGAGCTGTTTTTT. The encoded protein is CASPGQATNTGELFF. J is TRBJ2-2 and V is TRBV7-9, with D hard to call. The V gene lost 8 bases and the J gene lost 0 bases, with 13 bases spanning the gap. CDR3 size: 15 residues. Germline CDR1 and CDR2: SEHNR and FQNEAQ (reference sequence).

There are many counts of this clonotype. The genes are TRBV12-3 or TRBV12-4 and TRBJ2-1; 9 nucleotides agree with TRBD1. The CDR3 totals 15 residues. With V trimmed by 2 bases and J by 10 bases, 9 bases remained unmatched. In DNA, the CDR3 is TGTGCCAGCAGTTTATTGGGACAGGGTAATTTAGAGCAGTTCTTC. Its translation is CASSLLGQGNLEQFF.

This clonotype was picked up many times. The rearrangement uses TRBV7-6 and TRBJ2-2, with TRBD1 matching over 9 bases. The CDR3 loop spans 16 amino acids. CDR1 and CDR2 from the germline V gene are SGHVS and FNYEAQ. The V segment lost 5 bases and the J segment 7 bases; nucleotides outside the gene matches: 11. This chain's CDR3 is CASSPTGDRVNGELFF. CDR3 bases: TGTGCCAGCAGCCCCACAGGGGACAGGGTTAACGGGGAGCTGTTTTTT.

This clonotype was counted at least ten times. The rearrangement joins TRBV6-6 to TRBJ1-1; 8 nucleotides agree with TRBD1. The CDR3 runs to 14 residues. Looked up from germline, CDR1 is MNHNY and CDR2 is SVGAGI (reference sequence). J lost 3 bases, V lost 7 bases, and 7 bases had no gene match. The CDR3 nucleotides read TGTGCCAGCATAAATGACAGGGGATACACTGAAGCTTTCTTT. It codes for CASINDRGYTEAFF.

The chain joins TRBV7-3 to TRBJ1-4; 7 bases agree with TRBD1. The trim removed 4 bases at V and 8 bases at J, leaving 4 bases unmatched. This CDR3 comprises 13 residues. Germline V gives CDR1 SGHTA, CDR2 FQGTGA. The CDR3 sequence: CASSSRGQEKLFF. Here the CDR3 DNA reads TGTGCCAGCAGCTCTAGGGGGCAGGAAAAACTGTTTTTT. The full variable domain, with the rest looked up from reference TRBV7-3 and TRBJ1-4, is GAGVSQTPSNKVTEKGKYVELRCDPISGHTALYWYRQSLGQGPEFLIYFQGTGAADDSGLPNDRFFAVRPEGSVSTLKIQRTERGDSAVYLCASSSRGQEKLFFGSGTQLSVL.

This chain links TRBV29-1 with TRBJ1-2; D remains ambiguous. CDR3 length: 13 residues. V was clipped by 5 bases and J by 2 bases, with 12 bases between them. Germline V lookup: CDR1 SQVTM, CDR2 ANQGSEA. Here the CDR3 reads CSVPYRRNYGYTF. CDR3 nucleotide sequence: TGCAGCGTTCCGTACCGAAGGAACTATGGCTACACCTTC.

With respect to this clonotype: Germline is not matched at one junction end, which may reflect a read error. CDR3 sequence: CASTENGGLGDNEQFF. The DNA of the CDR3 is TGTGCCAGCACTGAAAACGGGGGATTAGGAGACAATGAGCAGTTCTTC. The chain links TRBV6-1 to TRBJ2-1; possibly TRBD2 for D (6 bases). The CDR3 has 16 residues. CDR1 and CDR2 (germline): MNHNS, SASEGT.

CDR3 sequence (DNA): TGTGCCAGCAGCCCTAACGCGGCGACCTACAATGAGCAGTTCTTC. It translates to CASSPNAATYNEQFF. The V gene is TRBV9, the J gene TRBJ2-1; no clear D. Germline values: CDR1 SGDLS, CDR2 YYNGEE. V was shortened by 4 bases and J by 2 bases, with 13 bases between the two germline ends. CDR3 size: 15 residues.

A few counts support this clonotype. The chain couples TRBV4-2 to TRBJ1-5; D gene ambiguous. The CDR3 runs 15 residues. Per germline, CDR1 LGHNA and CDR2 YNFKEQ. V shed 0 bases and J shed 4 bases, with 10 bases lying between them. The CDR3 protein is CASSQDMAANQPQHF. The CDR3 DNA sequence: TGTGCCAGCAGCCAAGATATGGCAGCAAATCAGCCCCAGCATTTT.

The gene calls are TRBV10-3 and TRBJ2-7; D call uncertain. Germline V CDR1 and CDR2: ENHRY, SYGVKD. The V gene lost 7 bases and the J gene lost 2 bases, with 12 bases spanning the gap. This CDR3 is 13 amino acids long. CDR3 nucleotides: TGTGCCATCACTTTGGACCGAACCTACGAGCAGTACTTC. Protein product: CAITLDRTYEQYF.

V gene TRBV19 combines with J gene TRBJ2-2; no firm D call. Germline values: CDR1 LNHDA, CDR2 SQIVND (reference sequence). V dropped 1 base and J dropped 4 bases, with 4 bases sitting between them. The CDR3 runs to 13 residues. CDR3 DNA: TGTGCCAGTAGTATAGGGGTCACCGGGGAGCTGTTTTTT. It is translated as CASSIGVTGELFF.

The genes are TRBV12-3 or TRBV12-4 and TRBJ1-3; 10 bases match TRBD1. Germline trimming cut 7 bases from V and 2 bases from J; bases unmatched to any gene: 11. The CDR3 has 17 amino acids. CDR3 amino acids: CASNLQGQGNPGNTIYF. The CDR3 DNA sequence: TGTGCCAGCAATCTACAGGGACAGGGGAACCCTGGAAACACCATATATTTT.